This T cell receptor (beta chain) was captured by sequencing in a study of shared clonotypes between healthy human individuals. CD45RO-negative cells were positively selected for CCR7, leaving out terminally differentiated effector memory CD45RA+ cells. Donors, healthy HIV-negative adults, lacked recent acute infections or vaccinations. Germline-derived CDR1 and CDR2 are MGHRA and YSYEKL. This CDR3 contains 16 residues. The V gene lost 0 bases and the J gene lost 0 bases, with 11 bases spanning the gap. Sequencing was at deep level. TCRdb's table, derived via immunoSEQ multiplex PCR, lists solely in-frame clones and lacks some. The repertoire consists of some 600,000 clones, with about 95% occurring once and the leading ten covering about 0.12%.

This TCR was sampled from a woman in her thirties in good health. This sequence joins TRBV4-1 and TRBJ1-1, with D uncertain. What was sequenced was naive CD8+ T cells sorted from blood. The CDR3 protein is CASSQDRAQLNTEAFF. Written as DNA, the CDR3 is TGCGCCAGCAGCCAAGATAGGGCCCAACTGAACACTGAAGCTTTCTTT.